This TCR beta chain derives from a study of human T cells and chemical hapten exposure. Note on this clonotype: Its antigen is not identified.

Described time point: pre-sensitization, week 0. The treatment was: therapeutic diphenylcyclopropenone sensitization with weekly scalp DPC. Via MiXCR, TCRdb re-called the RACE reads, giving one row per CDR3 protein. Of 62,000 or so distinct CDR3 sequences detected, approximately 10% appear once; the ten largest clones hold about 5.2%. This CDR3 spans 13 amino acids. Trimming removed 11 bases at V and 6 bases at J, with 19 bases between. CDR1 SEHNR and CDR2 FQNEAQ come from the germline V gene (reference sequence). Findings and limits, study-wide: Significantly greater numbers of large CDR3 similarity clusters came from expanded TCRs than from controls.

This sequence originates from a woman in her fifties or sixties with alopecia areata. Some clones in this sample may be carry-over from other donors' samples. The V gene is TRBV7-9, the J gene TRBJ1-1; D remains ambiguous. Sequenced material: whole blood, taken in connection with sensitization to the hapten diphenylcyclopropenone (DPC). CDR3 bases: TGTGCCGTAGAGGGTCCTATGTCTCCTGAAGCTTTCTTT. Its protein is CAVEGPMSPEAFF.